Presented here are 24 T cell receptor beta chains from one specimen sequenced in a study of cytomegalovirus exposure and HLA in healthy donors. In the PCR, 60 Vbeta and 13 Jbeta primers were used. Profiled with immunoSEQ multiplex PCR; TCRdb holds only in-frame clones, not every one. The table lists 55,000 to 70,000 clones, 77% of them singletons. Sample: PBMCs. Receptor source: a male donor in good health and CMV-seropositive.

The rearrangement joins TRBV2 to TRBJ1-6; D is undetermined. Looked up from germline, CDR1 is SNHLY and CDR2 is FYNNEI. V lost 6 bases and J lost 14, with 20 bases in between. This CDR3 contains 14 residues. In nucleotides, the CDR3 is TGTGCCAGCAGGAGAGACGGGCCCGGGATGGCCCTCCACTTT. Its translation is CASRRDGPGMALHF. Using reference TRBV2 and TRBJ1-6 for the parts outside the CDR3, the full variable domain is EPEVTQTPSHQVTQMGQEVILRCVPISNHLYFYWYRQILGQKVEFLVSFYNNEISEKSEIFDDQFSVERPDGSNFTLKIRSTKLEDSAMYFCASRRDGPGMALHFGNGTRLTVT.

V usage is TRBV2 and J usage is TRBJ1-2; 8 nucleotides line up with TRBD1. J lost 2 bases, V lost 7 bases, and 3 bases had no gene match. Germline lookup yields CDR1 SNHLY and CDR2 FYNNEI. CDR3 size: 13 residues. DNA of the CDR3: TGTGCCAGCACCCGGACAGGGAACTATGGCTACACCTTC. It encodes CASTRTGNYGYTF.

This clone was seen more than once but under ten times. The CDR3 loop reads CASRTVEQYF. The CDR3 bases are TGTGCCAGCAGGACAGTCGAGCAGTACTTC. This chain connects TRBV5-8 to TRBJ2-7, with D tentatively TRBD1 (5 bases). Trimming took off 5 bases at V and 6 bases at J, with 6 bases between the two ends. The CDR3 extends over 10 amino acids. The germline V gene encodes CDR1 SGHTS and CDR2 YDEGEE. The full variable domain, with the rest looked up from reference TRBV5-8 and TRBJ2-7, is EAGVTQSPTHLIKTRGQQATLRCSPISGHTSVYWYQQALGLGLQFLLWYDEGEERNRGNFPPRFSGRQFPNYSSELNVNALELEDSALYLCASRTVEQYFGPGTRLTVT.

The rearrangement joins TRBV6-1 to TRBJ1-2; tentative D call: TRBD1 (6 bases). The V gene lost 7 bases and the J gene lost 0 bases, with 12 bases spanning the gap. Germline CDR1 MNHNS, CDR2 SASEGT. The CDR3 contains 14 residues. CDR3 residues: CASTTTGSNYGYTF. The DNA for the CDR3 is TGTGCCAGCACAACAACAGGGTCTAACTATGGCTACACCTTC.

The chain links TRBV10-3 to TRBJ1-6; 7 nucleotides line up with TRBD1. CDR1 and CDR2 (germline): ENHRY, SYGVKD. The J segment lost 7 bases and the V segment lost 10 bases, leaving 7 bases of the junction unmatched. The CDR3 runs 13 residues. CDR3 sequence: CATQGVGNSPLHF. For the CDR3, the DNA is TGTGCCACCCAGGGGGTTGGCAATTCACCCCTCCACTTT.

The sample holds many counts of this clone. The chain employs TRBV4-2 and TRBJ2-7; 11 bases fit TRBD1. The V gene end was trimmed by 0 bases and the J gene end by 7 bases; junction bases not matched to a gene: 8. The CDR3 runs 16 residues. Germline CDR1 and CDR2: LGHNA and YNFKEQ. The CDR3 region has the DNA TGTGCCAGCAGCCAAGATGCAGGGACAGGGGGAGGAGAGCAGTACTTC. It is translated as CASSQDAGTGGGEQYF.

This sequence joins TRBV5-1 and TRBJ1-5; the D gene is possibly TRBD1 (5 bases). Germline-derived CDR1 and CDR2 are SGHRS and YFSETQ. V shed 0 bases and J shed 2 bases, with 9 bases lying between them. CDR3 length: 15 amino acids. CDR3 loop: CASSLASGGNQPQHF. The CDR3 nucleotides read TGCGCCAGCAGCTTGGCCTCGGGGGGCAATCAGCCCCAGCATTTT.

This clone was counted a few times. CDR3 region: CASSPRVDGKTGELFF. CDR3 DNA sequence: TGCGCCAGCAGTCCCAGGGTAGACGGAAAAACCGGGGAGCTGTTTTTT. This chain connects TRBV4-1 to TRBJ2-2, with D perhaps TRBD1 (5 bases). The CDR3 sequence is 16 residues long. Germline lookup yields CDR1 MGHRA and CDR2 YSYEKL. Trimming removed 6 bases from V and 5 bases from J, with 19 bases in between.

This clone was recorded a few times. V usage is TRBV29-1 and J usage is TRBJ1-3; TRBD1 might be the D (5 bases). CDR3 length: 12 amino acids. Trimming shortened V by 4 bases and J by 8 bases, and 12 bases separated the two germline ends. CDR1 is SQVTM, CDR2 ANQGSEA, per germline. The CDR3 reads CSVGLGGDTIYF. The CDR3 nucleotides are TGCAGCGTTGGCTTAGGAGGGGACACCATATATTTT.

The chain carries TRBV30 and TRBJ1-2; 7 bases are shared with TRBD1. Germline loops: CDR1 GTSNPN, CDR2 SVGIG (reference sequence). This CDR3 spans 13 amino acids. The V and J ends lost 5 bases and 4 bases, in that order; junction bases with no gene match: 7. In nucleotides, the CDR3 is TGTGCCTGGGACAGGGTATTTGGCTATGGCTACACCTTC. It specifies CAWDRVFGYGYTF.

This clone occurred once. The V gene is TRBV28, the J gene TRBJ1-4, with TRBD1 matching 7 bases. Germline lookup yields CDR1 MDHEN and CDR2 SYDVKM. V shed 3 bases and J 6 bases; nucleotides not matched to a gene: 4. The length of the CDR3 is 14 residues. The CDR3 region has the DNA TGTGCCAGCAGTTTGAGGGGGCTTGATGAAAAACTGTTTTTT. It specifies CASSLRGLDEKLFF. Filled out from reference TRBV28 and TRBJ1-4, the complete variable domain reads DVKVTQSSRYLVKRTGEKVFLECVQDMDHENMFWYRQDPGLGLRLIYFSYDVKMKEKGDIPEGYSVSREKKERFSLILESASTNQTSMYLCASSLRGLDEKLFFGSGTQLSVL.

This sequence joins TRBV6-5 and TRBJ1-2; 12 bases fit TRBD1. This CDR3 spans 16 amino acids. Germline CDR1 MNHEY, CDR2 SVGAGI. V lost 2 bases to trimming and J lost 5 bases; unmatched junction nucleotides: 6. Written as DNA, the CDR3 is TGTGCCAGCAGTTACCCTGGGACAGGGGGCTTGTATGGCTACACCTTC. The encoded protein is CASSYPGTGGLYGYTF.

This chain links TRBV7-6 with TRBJ2-7; D might be TRBD2 (5 bases). CDR1 SGHVS and CDR2 FNYEAQ come from the germline V gene. The V end was cut by 1 base, the J end by 5 bases, with 18 bases between. This CDR3 contains 16 residues. The CDR3 DNA is TGTGCCAGCAGCTTAGTAGGGCTGGAGGCAGCAGACGAGCAGTACTTC. Translation gives CASSLVGLEAADEQYF.

J is TRBJ1-4 and V is TRBV4-2; D is unclear. CDR3 length: 13 residues. CDR1 is LGHNA, CDR2 YNFKEQ, per germline. V was trimmed by 3 bases and J by 8 bases, leaving 10 bases between them. This CDR3 reads CASSQFGAEKLFF. CDR3 coding DNA: TGTGCCAGCAGCCAGTTTGGAGCAGAAAAACTGTTTTTT.

This CDR3 is CASSFWTGVNSPLHF. As DNA, the CDR3 is TGTGCCAGCAGCTTTTGGACAGGGGTTAATTCACCCCTCCACTTT. The chain employs TRBV5-4 and TRBJ1-6, with 9 bases matching TRBD1. The CDR3 runs 15 residues. The germline CDR1 and CDR2 sequences are SGHNT and YYREEE (reference sequence). J was trimmed by 6 bases and V by 2 bases; bases with no gene match: 3.

The V and J genes are TRBV7-9 and TRBJ1-4; TRBD1 might be the D (5 bases). The CDR3 spans 16 residues. The V gene lost 1 base and the J gene lost 7 bases, with 16 bases spanning the gap. The germline gives CDR1 SEHNR, CDR2 FQNEAQ (reference sequence). The CDR3 bases are TGTGCCAGCAGCTTAGAGGCGGCAGGGCAACTTGAAAAACTGTTTTTT. Amino acids: CASSLEAAGQLEKLFF.

The V call is TRBV27, the J call TRBJ1-5; D remains unclear. Germline values: CDR1 MNHEY, CDR2 SMNVEV (reference sequence). This CDR3 contains 17 residues. V lost 0 bases and J 0 bases, leaving 12 bases between the germline ends. This CDR3 is CASSLSMQTYSNQPQHF. The DNA for the CDR3 is TGTGCCAGCAGTTTATCTATGCAAACTTATAGCAATCAGCCCCAGCATTTT.

The chain recombines TRBV5-4 with TRBJ2-3; D perhaps matches TRBD2 (6 bases). Deletions cut 2 bases from V and 1 base from J, with 11 bases between. The CDR3 spans 15 residues. Germline assignment: CDR1 SGHNT and CDR2 YYREEE (reference sequence). The CDR3 DNA reads TGTGCCAGCAGCTTCCGCGGCGGGGGCACAGATACGCAGTATTTT. Translated: CASSFRGGGTDTQYF.

The V and J genes are TRBV27 and TRBJ1-1; D not certain. Looked up from germline, CDR1 is MNHEY and CDR2 is SMNVEV (reference sequence). The CDR3 is 13 amino acids. The V end lost 4 bases, the J end lost 5 bases, and 11 bases lay between the germline ends. CDR3 sequence: CASSWGAKTEAFF. The CDR3 coding sequence is TGTGCCAGCAGTTGGGGAGCAAAAACTGAAGCTTTCTTT.

This rearrangement joins TRBV29-1 to TRBJ2-3; TRBD2 matches 9 bases. Germline trimming cut 3 bases from V and 4 bases from J; bases unmatched to any gene: 14. CDR1 is SQVTM and CDR2 is ANQGSEA in the germline V gene. The CDR3 sequence is 17 residues long. The CDR3 protein is CSVEGAASGGWADTQYF. In nucleotides, the CDR3 is TGCAGCGTTGAGGGAGCCGCGAGCGGGGGGTGGGCAGATACGCAGTATTTT.

The chain uses TRBV30 and TRBJ2-7; tentative D call: TRBD2 (5 bases). This CDR3 is built from 12 residues. Germline CDR1 and CDR2: GTSNPN and SVGIG (reference sequence). Trimming left V 2 bases short and J 6 bases short, with 11 bases between. The CDR3 DNA is TGTGCCTGGAGTCTGCTTGAGGGCGAGCAGTACTTC. It codes for CAWSLLEGEQYF. The variable domain in full, completed from reference TRBV30 and TRBJ2-7, reads SQTIHQWPATLVQPVGSPLSLECTVEGTSNPNLYWYRQAAGRGLQLLFYSVGIGQISSEVPQNLSASRPQDRQFILSSKKLLLSDSGFYLCAWSLLEGEQYFGPGTRLTVT.

This chain connects TRBV19 to TRBJ2-5, with D possibly matching TRBD1 (6 bases). The CDR3 covers 14 residues. V lost 4 bases to trimming and J lost 2 bases, with 11 bases between them. CDR1 LNHDA and CDR2 SQIVND come from the germline V gene (reference sequence). Here the CDR3 DNA reads TGTGCCAGTAGTACCGGACAGACACAAGAGACCCAGTACTTC. It yields the protein CASSTGQTQETQYF.

The table lists this clone with a few counts. This chain's CDR3 is CASSQFAEGRLYEQYF. For the CDR3, the DNA is TGCGCCAGCAGCCAATTCGCGGAGGGGCGTCTATACGAGCAGTACTTC. J is TRBJ2-7 and V is TRBV4-3; possibly TRBD2 for D (6 bases). The germline V gene encodes CDR1 LGHNA and CDR2 YSLEER. The CDR3 length is 16 residues. V shed 2 bases and J shed 4 bases, with 18 bases lying between them.

In regard to this clone: The junction departs from the called germline gene at one end, perhaps through a read error. This CDR3 is CASSQGGDGTEVFF. The CDR3 DNA reads TGTGCCAGCAGTCAGGGGGGAGATGGGACTGAAGTTTTCTTT. This chain uses TRBV27 with TRBJ1-1, with TRBD1 identical over 7 bases. The germline V gene encodes CDR1 MNHEY and CDR2 SMNVEV (reference sequence). CDR3 length: 14 residues.